The sample holds a few counts of the clone carrying this T cell receptor (beta chain). The CDR3 is 16 amino acids. In germline, CDR1 is SGHRS, CDR2 YFSETQ. The V gene end was trimmed by 4 bases and the J gene end by 3 bases; junction bases not matched to a gene: 11. TCRdb reprocessed the 5' RACE reads with MiXCR, giving one entry per CDR3 protein. This sample carries some 240,000 distinct CDR3 sequences, about 3% of them seen once, and the ten largest clones take 3.2%. This sample is part of a study of T cells after yellow fever vaccination. This receptor was identified in a man younger than 35 who received the YFV17D yellow fever vaccine. Sequencing used CD4+ T cells sorted from PBMCs, obtained 10 days after the yellow fever booster vaccination. V usage is TRBV5-1 and J usage is TRBJ1-2; 8 bases agree with TRBD1. The CDR3 DNA is TGCGCCAGCAGCCTCACCTCCGGGACAGGCTACTATGGCTACACCTTC. This encodes CASSLTSGTGYYGYTF.